The source of this TCR beta chain is a study of shared clonotypes between healthy human individuals. Looking at the study overall: Three plates each covered CD4 naive and memory; CD8 naive two, CD8 memory one.

Trimming shortened V by 4 bases and J by 0 bases, and 16 bases separated the two germline ends. Germline CDR1 SNHLY, CDR2 FYNNEI. The CDR3 is 17 residues long. Points on this clone: Antigen specificity is unknown.

Findings and limits, study-wide: The generation probabilities recorded for non-shared clonotypes fell below those of clonotypes shared by all four donors.

Partitioning of CD4+ cells yielded a CD45RA+ naive subset and a CD45RA-negative memory subset. Assay used: immunoSEQ multiplex PCR; TCRdb lists only in-frame clones, some missing. The table shows 950,000 to 1,300,000 clones, with around 74% occurring only once. The sample comprised memory CD4+ T cells sorted from blood. Noted subset: CD45RA-negative fraction. The chain has TRBV2 and TRBJ1-3, with a possible D match to TRBD1 (5 bases). This receptor was identified in a young man in good health. In nucleotides, the CDR3 is TGTGCCAGCAGTGTTAGTGGGGGACTCACCTCTGGAAACACCATATATTTT. Encoded protein: CASSVSGGLTSGNTIYF.